Following are 29 T cell receptor beta chains from one sample sequenced in a study of T cells in Graves' hyperthyroidism and ophthalmopathy. TCR beta CDR3 sequences were amplified from RNA transcripts. The HTBI primer set drove a first-round RT-PCR of the TCR CDR3. TCRdb reanalysed the multiplex PCR reads using MiXCR and keeps one entry per CDR3 protein. The table includes 500,000 to 550,000 distinct CDR3 sequences, around 20% detected once. Sequencing was carried out using blood. The source is a man aged 40-50 years with Graves' ophthalmopathy.

This clonotype has a count of ten or more. The J gene is TRBJ1-2, the V gene TRBV30, with D perhaps matching TRBD1 (5 bases). Germline CDR1 is GTSNPN and CDR2 is SVGIG (reference sequence). Trimming removed 0 bases at V and 3 bases at J, with 8 bases between. The CDR3 is made up of 13 amino acids. In DNA, the CDR3 is TGTGCCTGGAGTGTACAAGGGGACTATGGCTACACCTTC. Residues: CAWSVQGDYGYTF.

This clonotype was observed once. This chain connects TRBV11-3 to TRBJ2-7; D perhaps matches TRBD2 (5 bases). This CDR3 contains 14 residues. Germline lookup yields CDR1 SGHNT and CDR2 YENEEA. Deletions cut 3 bases from V and 3 bases from J, with 12 bases between. This CDR3 is CASSLSSESYEQYF. The CDR3 region has the DNA TGTGCCAGCAGCTTGAGTAGCGAAAGCTACGAGCAGTACTTC.

This clonotype was counted at least ten times. The chain uses TRBV5-1 and TRBJ2-7; 8 bases align to TRBD2. Trimming took 0 bases from V and 5 from J; bases not matched to a gene: 7. The CDR3 loop spans 15 amino acids. Germline CDR1 and CDR2: SGHRS and YFSETQ. Here the CDR3 DNA reads TGCGCCAGCAGCTTGGTAGATAGCGGGGCTGACGAGCAGTACTTC. It is translated as CASSLVDSGADEQYF.

With respect to this clonotype: The junction does not match germline at one end; this may be a read error. This chain uses TRBV28 with TRBJ2-5; TRBD2 is a possible D gene (5 bases). The CDR3 covers 15 residues. From germline, CDR1 is MDHEN and CDR2 SYDVKM. The CDR3 loop reads CASRGIQRYQGTQYF. The CDR3 nucleotides are TGTGCCAGCCGGGGAATACAAAGGTACCAAGGGACCCAGTACTTC.

There are a few counts of this clonotype. The rearrangement uses TRBV18 and TRBJ2-1; tentatively, D is TRBD2 (7 bases). V lost 2 bases and J lost 9, with 20 bases in between. This CDR3 contains 16 residues. Per germline, CDR1 KGHSH and CDR2 LQKENI. CDR3 coding DNA: TGTGCCAGCTCACCAGGCAGGTCGGGGGGCCCTGCTGAGCAGTTCTTC. It codes for CASSPGRSGGPAEQFF.

Details on this clonotype: It is likely a read error, because the conserved phenylalanine at the end of the CDR3 is missing. The chain couples TRBV19 to TRBJ1-5; 8 bases are shared with TRBD1. Germline loops: CDR1 LNHDA, CDR2 SQIVND (reference sequence). Trimming removed 6 bases from V and 1 base from J; junction bases left unmatched: 5. The length of the CDR3 is 15 residues. The CDR3 DNA reads TGTGCCAGTAGACCTCGACAGGGGAGCAATCAGCCCCAGCATTCT. Its protein is CASRPRQGSNQPQHS.

The V call is TRBV30, the J call TRBJ2-3; D possibly corresponds to TRBD2 (5 bases). Germline CDR1 is GTSNPN and CDR2 is SVGIG (reference sequence). The CDR3 spans 14 residues. V shed 5 bases and J shed 1 base, with 13 bases lying between them. CDR3 coding DNA: TGTGCCTGGGCGGTGTTCGGGGGCACAGATACGCAGTATTTT. It codes for CAWAVFGGTDTQYF.

The chain couples TRBV12-3 or TRBV12-4 to TRBJ2-5; D is undetermined. V dropped 5 bases and J dropped 5 bases, with 18 bases sitting between them. The CDR3 loop spans 15 amino acids. CDR3 DNA sequence: TGTGCCAGCAGTCTAACCCGGCCCTACGGGGAGACCCAGTACTTC. Its protein is CASSLTRPYGETQYF.

This clonotype came up a few times. The V gene is TRBV10-3, the J gene TRBJ1-1; TRBD1 is a possible D gene (6 bases). V shed 3 bases and J shed 1 base, with 18 bases lying between them. CDR1 is ENHRY and CDR2 is SYGVKD in the germline V gene. The CDR3 runs 17 residues. CDR3 region: CAISDPARDKKNTEAFF. In nucleotides, the CDR3 is TGTGCCATCAGTGACCCGGCGCGGGACAAGAAGAACACTGAAGCTTTCTTT.

This clonotype has only a few counts. This chain uses TRBV7-6 with TRBJ2-7; 8 bases are a match to TRBD1. Germline-derived CDR1 and CDR2 are SGHVS and FNYEAQ. The CDR3 runs to 13 residues. V shed 1 base and J 6 bases; nucleotides not matched to a gene: 2. The CDR3, as DNA: TGTGCCAGCAGCTTAGGAGACAGGGGCGAGCAGTACTTC. As protein: CASSLGDRGEQYF.

This clonotype has only a few counts. In DNA form, the CDR3 reads TGTGCCAGCAGCCAAGGGGGGCGGCTGAGTCAGGGGCAGTACTTC. Protein sequence: CASSQGGRLSQGQYF. The chain has TRBV3-1 and TRBJ2-7; D is perhaps TRBD1 (6 bases). This CDR3 spans 15 amino acids. Germline CDR1 and CDR2: LGHDT and YNNKEL (reference sequence). Trimming took off 1 base at V and 9 bases at J, with 19 bases between the two ends.

This clonotype was found many times. V is TRBV20-1 and J is TRBJ2-3; D unclear. The CDR3 covers 13 residues. The V end was cut by 3 bases, the J end by 0 bases, with 7 bases between. Germline CDR1 and CDR2: DFQATT and SNEGSKA (reference sequence). The CDR3 region has the DNA TGCAGTGCTAGGTATGCTAGCACAGATACGCAGTATTTT. As protein: CSARYASTDTQYF.

This clonotype has ten or more counts. The chain recombines TRBV12-3 or TRBV12-4 with TRBJ1-1; no clear D gene. The V end was cut by 3 bases, the J end by 5 bases, with 13 bases between. The CDR3 covers 14 residues. CDR3 in amino acids: CASSLPSARTEAFF. As DNA, the CDR3 is TGTGCCAGCAGTTTGCCCTCGGCAAGGACTGAAGCTTTCTTT.

V gene TRBV7-6 combines with J gene TRBJ1-6; perhaps TRBD1 as D (6 bases). The CDR3 is 16 residues long. The V and J ends lost 1 base and 7 bases respectively, with 14 bases between them. The V gene's germline CDR1 is SGHVS and CDR2 FNYEAQ. The CDR3 sequence is CASSLVAGGGNSPLHF. The CDR3 coding sequence is TGTGCCAGCAGCTTAGTCGCGGGGGGCGGAAATTCACCCCTCCACTTT.

The V call is TRBV19, the J call TRBJ2-2; tentative D call: TRBD2 (5 bases). CDR3 length equals 14 residues. The ends were cut back, 8 bases at V and 6 bases at J, with 16 bases in the middle. The germline V gene has CDR1 LNHDA and CDR2 SQIVND (reference sequence). The CDR3 reads CASASSGVPGELFF. The CDR3 DNA reads as TGTGCCAGTGCTAGCTCGGGCGTACCCGGGGAGCTGTTTTTT. Based on the CDR3 plus reference TRBV19 and TRBJ2-2, the full variable domain is DGGITQSPKYLFRKEGQNVTLSCEQNLNHDAMYWYRQDPGQGLRLIYYSQIVNDFQKGDIAEGYSVSREKKESFPLTVTSAQKNPTAFYLCASASSGVPGELFFGEGSRLTVL.

J is TRBJ1-6 and V is TRBV15; TRBD1 aligns across 8 bases. Unmatched junction bases numbered 8, after V lost 3 bases and J lost 7 bases. There are 16 residues in the CDR3. Germline CDR1 and CDR2: LNHNV and YYDKDF (reference sequence). CDR3 coding DNA: TGTGCCACCAGCAGCCAGGGGGCGCTAGGCAATTCACCCCTCCACTTT. As protein: CATSSQGALGNSPLHF.

This clonotype was counted between two and nine times. The genes are TRBV7-2 and TRBJ2-7, with 11 nucleotides matching TRBD2. CDR1 is SGHTA, CDR2 FQGNSA, per germline. The V and J ends lost 6 bases and 5 bases, in that order; junction bases with no gene match: 15. This CDR3 has 17 residues. The CDR3 protein is CASSLSQGLAEGNEQYF. CDR3 nucleotide sequence: TGTGCCAGCAGTTTATCACAGGGACTAGCGGAAGGTAACGAGCAGTACTTC.

This chain connects TRBV15 to TRBJ1-4; 7 bases are shared with TRBD1. From germline, CDR1 is LNHNV and CDR2 YYDKDF (reference sequence). V was pared by 7 bases and J by 7 bases, with 6 bases of the junction left unmatched. The CDR3 has 13 amino acids. Here the CDR3 reads CATTGTVSEKLFF. In DNA, the CDR3 is TGTGCCACCACCGGGACAGTTTCTGAAAAACTGTTTTTT.

This clonotype appeared many times. The chain recombines TRBV6-1 with TRBJ1-2; TRBD1 is a possible D gene (6 bases). Germline CDR1 MNHNS, CDR2 SASEGT. The CDR3 has 16 amino acids. The V end was cut by 6 bases, the J end by 4 bases, with 21 bases between. The CDR3 sequence is CASRQALQGVVYGYTF. In DNA, the CDR3 is TGTGCCAGCAGACAAGCCTTACAGGGCGTTGTCTATGGCTACACCTTC.

This clonotype has ten or more counts. The genes are TRBV5-1 and TRBJ2-7, with D perhaps TRBD1 (5 bases). The ends were cut back, 4 bases at V and 3 bases at J, with 11 bases in the middle. The CDR3 extends over 13 amino acids. Germline V CDR1 and CDR2: SGHRS, YFSETQ. CDR3 protein: CASSAYQGYEQYF. DNA of the CDR3: TGCGCCAGCAGCGCCTACCAGGGCTACGAGCAGTACTTC. The full variable domain, in which reference TRBV5-1 and TRBJ2-7 provide the parts outside the CDR3, is KAGVTQTPRYLIKTRGQQVTLSCSPISGHRSVSWYQQTPGQGLQFLFEYFSETQRNKGNFPGRFSGRQFSNSRSEMNVSTLELGDSALYLCASSAYQGYEQYFGPGTRLTVT.

This chain uses TRBV5-1 with TRBJ1-4, with a possible D match to TRBD1 (5 bases). The CDR3 runs to 14 residues. Germline V gene lookup returns CDR1 SGHRS and CDR2 YFSETQ. Trimming removed 4 bases from V and 3 bases from J, with 10 bases in between. The CDR3 DNA reads as TGCGCCAGCAGCGGGGGACTGCCTAATGAAAAACTGTTTTTT. Protein sequence: CASSGGLPNEKLFF.

This clonotype appeared many times. The chain links TRBV2 to TRBJ2-1; TRBD2 matches 7 bases. Trimming removed 8 bases from V and 3 bases from J; junction bases left unmatched: 4. The CDR3 is 13 amino acids. Germline V gene sequence: CDR1 SNHLY, CDR2 FYNNEI. The CDR3 DNA follows: TGTGCCAGCTCGGGACTATACTACAATGAGCAGTTCTTC. It yields the protein CASSGLYYNEQFF.

The gene calls are TRBV20-1 and TRBJ2-5, with 9 bases matching TRBD2. J was trimmed by 1 base and V by 0 bases; bases with no gene match: 6. The germline gives CDR1 DFQATT, CDR2 SNEGSKA (reference sequence). This CDR3 spans 16 amino acids. This CDR3 reads CSARDWVAGAQETQYF. The CDR3 DNA is TGCAGTGCTAGAGATTGGGTAGCGGGGGCCCAAGAGACCCAGTACTTC.

Worth noting for this clonotype: This could be a read error, since a much larger clone is one nucleotide away. The chain joins TRBV2 to TRBJ2-2; D is perhaps TRBD2 (5 bases). The germline CDR1 and CDR2 sequences are SNHLY and FYNNEI. This CDR3 is 15 amino acids long. This CDR3 is CASSAGRINTGELLF. CDR3 in DNA: TGTGCCAGCAGCGCTGGGCGGATCAACACCGGGGAGCTGCTTTTT.

This chain uses TRBV6-1 with TRBJ1-3; unclear D gene. V lost 1 base to trimming and J lost 4 bases, with 5 bases between them. Germline V gene lookup returns CDR1 MNHNS and CDR2 SASEGT. CDR3 length equals 13 residues. As DNA, the CDR3 is TGTGCCAGCAGTGAAGTACGGGGAAACACCATATATTTT. It translates to CASSEVRGNTIYF.

This clonotype came up many times. V and J are TRBV12-5 and TRBJ1-2; 12 bases agree with TRBD1. The CDR3 has 15 residues. The ends lost 5 bases at V and 5 bases at J; junction bases unmatched: 6. Germline CDR1 reads LGHNT; CDR2 reads FRNRAP. In DNA form, the CDR3 reads TGTGCTAGTGGTCCCGGGACAGGGGGCGATTATGGCTACACCTTC. Protein: CASGPGTGGDYGYTF.

This clonotype was picked up many times. The V call is TRBV7-8, the J call TRBJ1-1, with D unclear. V lost 5 bases and J lost 2, with 6 bases in between. Germline V gives CDR1 SGHVS, CDR2 FQNEAQ. The CDR3 is 12 residues long. CDR3 sequence reads: CASSKQNTEAFF. In nucleotides, the CDR3 is TGTGCCAGCAGCAAACAAAACACTGAAGCTTTCTTT.

This clonotype was picked up a small number of times. The chain couples TRBV18 to TRBJ2-7; 10 positions agree with TRBD1. CDR3 length equals 16 residues. Germline V gene sequence: CDR1 KGHSH, CDR2 LQKENI. The V segment lost 3 bases and the J segment 0 bases; nucleotides outside the gene matches: 5. Here the CDR3 reads CASSPGQGRISYEQYF. The CDR3, as DNA: TGTGCCAGCTCACCGGGACAGGGGAGAATCTCCTACGAGCAGTACTTC.

The chain couples TRBV9 to TRBJ2-5; possibly TRBD1 or TRBD2 for D (6 bases each). Trimming removed 3 bases at V and 5 bases at J, with 20 bases between. The germline CDR1 and CDR2 sequences are SGDLS and YYNGEE. The CDR3 has 16 amino acids. CDR3 nucleotides: TGTGCCAGCAGCGAGATAGCACAGGGAGGTCGGGAGACCCAGTACTTC. It codes for CASSEIAQGGRETQYF. The complete variable domain, with remaining parts taken from reference TRBV9 and TRBJ2-5, reads DSGVTQTPKHLITATGQRVTLRCSPRSGDLSVYWYQQSLDQGLQFLIQYYNGEERAKGNILERFSAQQFPDLHSELNLSSLELGDSALYFCASSEIAQGGRETQYFGPGTRLLVL.